The 6 T cell receptor beta chains below were found in one sample sequenced in a study of T cells after yellow fever vaccination (dated 2019 in TCRdb). The treatment or condition tag for this specimen amounts to: live attenuated yellow fever vaccine strain. Library generation was performed with 5' RACE. The listed sequencing device is Illumina HiSeq 2500. TCRdb reprocessed the public reads (quality trimming at Q25 with fastp, clone calling with MiXCR) and kept in-frame beta chains. Every distinct CDR3 protein forms one entry, paired with its most common genes and DNA. The sample includes under 600,000 distinct CDR3 sequences, with roughly a fifth observed a single time. The ten largest account for about a sixth of the sample. The specimen was PBMCs, collected about 20 days after the first yellow fever vaccination. The source of these receptors is a man between 18 and 35 years old who received the YFV17D yellow fever vaccine.

The chain employs TRBV12-3 or TRBV12-4 and TRBJ2-3; TRBD2 is a possible D gene (7 bases). CDR3 length: 15 residues. V was clipped by 5 bases and J by 2 bases, with 14 bases between them. CDR3 in amino acids: CASSLGGAYTDTQYF. Written as DNA, the CDR3 is TGTGCCAGCAGTCTAGGGGGGGCGTACACAGATACGCAGTATTTT.

The J gene is TRBJ2-7, the V gene TRBV7-9; 8 bases line up with TRBD1. The CDR3 is 16 amino acids. V shed 5 bases, J shed 4 bases, and the junction held 13 bases outside the gene matches. Per the germline V gene, CDR1 is SEHNR and CDR2 is FQNEAQ (reference sequence). In DNA, the CDR3 is TGTGCCAGCAGCCACCCGACAGGGGAAGATCGATACGAGCAGTACGTC. Amino acids: CASSHPTGEDRYEQYV.

The V gene is TRBV4-1, the J gene TRBJ2-1; maybe TRBD2 (6 bases). V lost 2 bases to trimming and J lost 7 bases, with 12 bases between them. Looked up from germline, CDR1 is MGHRA and CDR2 is YSYEKL. The CDR3 is 14 residues long. The CDR3 coding sequence is TGCGCCAGCAGCCAACCTGTGGCGGGGAATGAGCAGTTCTTC. It encodes CASSQPVAGNEQFF.

The rearrangement links TRBV11-2 to TRBJ1-2, with TRBD1 as a possible D gene (5 bases). The CDR3 length is 14 residues. The germline CDR1 and CDR2 sequences are SGHAT and FQNNGV. Trimming left V 2 bases short and J 6 bases short, with 13 bases between. The CDR3 DNA reads TGTGCCAGCAGCTTAATGGGCAGGGCTCATGGCTACACCTTC. Translation gives CASSLMGRAHGYTF. The whole variable domain, remainder taken from reference TRBV11-2 and TRBJ1-2, is EAGVAQSPRYKIIEKRQSVAFWCNPISGHATLYWYQQILGQGPKLLIQFQNNGVVDDSQLPKDRFSAERLKGVDSTLKIQPAKLEDSAVYLCASSLMGRAHGYTFGSGTRLTVV.

V usage is TRBV14 and J usage is TRBJ2-3, with 14 bases that match TRBD2. Trimming at V came to 6 bases and at J to 0 bases, leaving 14 bases not matched to a gene. CDR1 SGHDN and CDR2 FVKESK come from the germline V gene. The CDR3 loop spans 20 amino acids. The DNA of the CDR3 is TGTGCCAGCAGTCACCTCTTCGGGACTAGCGGGGGTGCTAGCACAGATACGCAGTATTTT. It is translated as CASSHLFGTSGGASTDTQYF. Based on the CDR3 plus reference TRBV14 and TRBJ2-3, the full variable domain is EAGVTQFPSHSVIEKGQTVTLRCDPISGHDNLYWYRRVMGKEIKFLLHFVKESKQDESGMPNNRFLAERTGGTYSTLKVQPAELEDSGVYFCASSHLFGTSGGASTDTQYFGPGTRLTVL.

Only one count was recorded for this clonotype. The rearrangement joins TRBV4-1 to TRBJ2-1; D is unresolved. Trimming shortened V by 0 bases and J by 5 bases, and 8 bases separated the two germline ends. The germline V gene has CDR1 MGHRA and CDR2 YSYEKL. The CDR3 contains 14 residues. The CDR3 region has the DNA TGCGCCAGCAGCCAAGAGGCTGCCAACAATGAGCAGTTCTTC. Its translation: CASSQEAANNEQFF.